This T cell receptor beta chain emerged from a study of post-analysis software for immune sequencing data. Study findings and constraints: Normalized Chao1 diversity in multiple sclerosis patients fell significantly below that of controls.

Points on this clonotype: What it recognizes is unknown.

Presence of unique molecular identifiers characterized the TCR beta cDNA libraries. MiXCR was run by TCRdb on the PCR reads, yielding one entry per CDR3 protein. The sample holds 450,000 to 650,000 distinct CDR3 sequences, roughly 46% seen once. Sequenced: blood. The clonotype comes from a girl aged 5-17 years with multiple sclerosis.

CDR3 DNA: TGTGCCAGCAGTTACCCCCGGGGGAGTGAAGAGACCCAGTACTTC. Amino acid sequence: CASSYPRGSEETQYF. The chain recombines TRBV6-6 with TRBJ2-5; the D gene is possibly TRBD2 (6 bases). Between the trimmed V and J ends, which lost 2 bases and 3 bases, there was a span of 13 bases. Per the germline V gene, CDR1 is MNHNY and CDR2 is SVGAGI (reference sequence). There are 15 residues in the CDR3.